This T cell receptor beta chain was captured by sequencing in a study of identifying expanded T cells in peripheral blood. Study-wide points: Differentially abundant clones: around 1.2 between replicates, approximately 16 at approximately 14 days, 19 to 20 at four.

Trimming took off 2 bases at V and 1 base at J, with 2 bases between the two ends. Germline V gene lookup returns CDR1 SGHTA and CDR2 FQGNSA. This CDR3 has 12 amino acids. Regarding this clone: Its antigen is not identified.

Sequenced by immunoSEQ multiplex PCR; TCRdb stores in-frame clones only, minus some. Of approximately 120,000 clones listed, less than 90% are singletons. Material: blood. The sequence derives from a person aged 18 to 75 in good health. V gene TRBV7-2 combines with J gene TRBJ2-5; D remains ambiguous. The CDR3 DNA reads TGTGCCAGCAGCTTATTCCAAGAGACCCAGTACTTC. This gives the protein CASSLFQETQYF.